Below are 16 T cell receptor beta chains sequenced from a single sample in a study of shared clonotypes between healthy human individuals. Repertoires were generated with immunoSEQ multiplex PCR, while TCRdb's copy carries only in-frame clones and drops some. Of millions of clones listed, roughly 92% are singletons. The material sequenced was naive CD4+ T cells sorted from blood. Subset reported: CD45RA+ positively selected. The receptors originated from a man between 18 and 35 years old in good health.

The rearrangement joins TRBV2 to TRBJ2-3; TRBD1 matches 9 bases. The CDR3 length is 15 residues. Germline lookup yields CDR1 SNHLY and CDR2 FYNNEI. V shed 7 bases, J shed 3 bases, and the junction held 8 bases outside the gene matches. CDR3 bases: TGTGCCAGCATCCGACCGGGACAGGGTACAGATACGCAGTATTTT. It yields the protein CASIRPGQGTDTQYF.

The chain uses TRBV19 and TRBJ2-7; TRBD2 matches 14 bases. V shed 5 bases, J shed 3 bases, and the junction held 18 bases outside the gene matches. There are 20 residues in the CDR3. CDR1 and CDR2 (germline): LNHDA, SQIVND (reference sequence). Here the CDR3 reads CASSVAPGGRGLAGVYEQYF. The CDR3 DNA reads TGTGCCAGTAGTGTCGCTCCCGGGGGACGGGGACTAGCGGGAGTCTACGAGCAGTACTTC.

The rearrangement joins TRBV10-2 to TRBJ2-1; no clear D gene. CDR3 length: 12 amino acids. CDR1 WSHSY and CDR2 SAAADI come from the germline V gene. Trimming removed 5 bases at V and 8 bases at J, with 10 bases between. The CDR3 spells CASSRTIDEQFF. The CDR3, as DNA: TGCGCCAGCAGTCGGACCATAGATGAGCAGTTCTTC.

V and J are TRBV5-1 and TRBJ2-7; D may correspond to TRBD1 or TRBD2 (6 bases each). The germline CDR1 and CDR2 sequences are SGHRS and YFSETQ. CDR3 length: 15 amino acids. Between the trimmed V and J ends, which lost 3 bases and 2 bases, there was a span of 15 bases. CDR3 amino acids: CASSYWRGATYEQYF. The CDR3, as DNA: TGCGCCAGCAGCTATTGGAGGGGGGCCACCTACGAGCAGTACTTC.

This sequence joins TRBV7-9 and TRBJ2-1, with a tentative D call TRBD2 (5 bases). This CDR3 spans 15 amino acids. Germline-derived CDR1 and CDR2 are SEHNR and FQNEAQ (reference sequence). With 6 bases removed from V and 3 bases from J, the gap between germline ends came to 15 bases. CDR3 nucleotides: TGTGCCAGCAGTCTTACCGGACTTATCTACAATGAGCAGTTCTTC. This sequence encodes CASSLTGLIYNEQFF.

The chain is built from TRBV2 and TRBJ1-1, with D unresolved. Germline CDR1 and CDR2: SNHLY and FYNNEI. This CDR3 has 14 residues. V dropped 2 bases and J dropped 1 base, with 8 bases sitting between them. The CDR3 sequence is CASSERVGNTEAFF. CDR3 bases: TGTGCCAGCAGTGAAAGGGTTGGGAACACTGAAGCTTTCTTT.

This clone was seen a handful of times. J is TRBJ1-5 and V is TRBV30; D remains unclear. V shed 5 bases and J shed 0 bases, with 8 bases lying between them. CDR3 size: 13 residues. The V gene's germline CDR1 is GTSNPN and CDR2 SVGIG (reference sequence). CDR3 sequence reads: CAWDENSNQPQHF. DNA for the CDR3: TGTGCCTGGGACGAAAATAGCAATCAGCCCCAGCATTTT.

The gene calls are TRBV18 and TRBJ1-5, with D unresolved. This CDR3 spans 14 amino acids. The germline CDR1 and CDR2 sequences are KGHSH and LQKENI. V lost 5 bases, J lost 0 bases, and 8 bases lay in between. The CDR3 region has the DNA TGTGCCAGCTCAGTAGGGTATAGCAATCAGCCCCAGCATTTT. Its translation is CASSVGYSNQPQHF.

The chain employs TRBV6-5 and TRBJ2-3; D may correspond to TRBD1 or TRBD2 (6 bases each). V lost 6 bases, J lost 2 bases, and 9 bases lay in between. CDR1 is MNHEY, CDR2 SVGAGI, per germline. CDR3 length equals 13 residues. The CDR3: CASRRDNTDTQYF. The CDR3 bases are TGTGCCAGCAGGCGGGACAACACAGATACGCAGTATTTT.

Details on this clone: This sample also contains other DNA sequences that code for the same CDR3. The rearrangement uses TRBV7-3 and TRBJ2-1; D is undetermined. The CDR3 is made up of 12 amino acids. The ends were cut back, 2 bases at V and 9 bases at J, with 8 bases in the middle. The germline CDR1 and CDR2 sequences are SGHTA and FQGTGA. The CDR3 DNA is TGTGCCAGCAGCTTAGGCCTTGGTGAGCAGTTCTTC. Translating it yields CASSLGLGEQFF. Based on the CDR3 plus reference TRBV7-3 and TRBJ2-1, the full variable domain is GAGVSQTPSNKVTEKGKYVELRCDPISGHTALYWYRQSLGQGPEFLIYFQGTGAADDSGLPNDRFFAVRPEGSVSTLKIQRTERGDSAVYLCASSLGLGEQFFGPGTRLTVL.

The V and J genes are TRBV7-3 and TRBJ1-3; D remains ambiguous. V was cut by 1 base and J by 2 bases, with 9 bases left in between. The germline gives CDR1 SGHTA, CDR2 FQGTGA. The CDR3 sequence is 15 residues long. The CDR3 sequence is CASSLMTAAGNTIYF. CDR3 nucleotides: TGTGCCAGCAGCTTAATGACCGCGGCTGGAAACACCATATATTTT.

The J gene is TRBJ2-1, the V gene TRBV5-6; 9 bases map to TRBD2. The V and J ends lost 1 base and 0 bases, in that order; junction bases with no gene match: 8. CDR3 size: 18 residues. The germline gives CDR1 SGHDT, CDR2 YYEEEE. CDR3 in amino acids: CASSLSSGSGYSYNEQFF. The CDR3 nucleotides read TGTGCCAGCAGCTTGAGTAGCGGGAGTGGGTACTCCTACAATGAGCAGTTCTTC.

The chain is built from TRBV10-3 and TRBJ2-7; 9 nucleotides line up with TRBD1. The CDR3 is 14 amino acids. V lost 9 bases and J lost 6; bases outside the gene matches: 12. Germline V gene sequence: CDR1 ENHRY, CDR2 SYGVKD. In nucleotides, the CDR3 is TGTGCCATTTCACGGGACAGGGATTTCGGCGAGCAGTACTTC. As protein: CAISRDRDFGEQYF.

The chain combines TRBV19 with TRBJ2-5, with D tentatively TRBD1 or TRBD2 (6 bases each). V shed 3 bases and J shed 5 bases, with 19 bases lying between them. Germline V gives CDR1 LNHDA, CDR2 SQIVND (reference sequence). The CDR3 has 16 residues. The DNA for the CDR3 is TGTGCCAGTAGTATTTGGGGGGCCGGGACCTTGGAGACCCAGTACTTC. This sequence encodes CASSIWGAGTLETQYF.

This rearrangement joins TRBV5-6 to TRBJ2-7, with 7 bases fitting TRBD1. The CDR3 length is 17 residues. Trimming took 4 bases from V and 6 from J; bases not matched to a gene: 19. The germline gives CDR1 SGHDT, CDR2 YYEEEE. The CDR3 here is CASSPTGWFSTRGEQYF. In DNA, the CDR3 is TGTGCCAGCAGCCCGACAGGGTGGTTTAGTACCCGGGGCGAGCAGTACTTC.

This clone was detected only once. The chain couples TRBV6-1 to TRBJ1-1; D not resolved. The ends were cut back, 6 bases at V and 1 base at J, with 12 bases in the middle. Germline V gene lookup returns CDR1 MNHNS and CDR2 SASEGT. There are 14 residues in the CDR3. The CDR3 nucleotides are TGTGCCAGCAGCCCCCCATGGGGGAACACTGAAGCTTTCTTT. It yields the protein CASSPPWGNTEAFF.